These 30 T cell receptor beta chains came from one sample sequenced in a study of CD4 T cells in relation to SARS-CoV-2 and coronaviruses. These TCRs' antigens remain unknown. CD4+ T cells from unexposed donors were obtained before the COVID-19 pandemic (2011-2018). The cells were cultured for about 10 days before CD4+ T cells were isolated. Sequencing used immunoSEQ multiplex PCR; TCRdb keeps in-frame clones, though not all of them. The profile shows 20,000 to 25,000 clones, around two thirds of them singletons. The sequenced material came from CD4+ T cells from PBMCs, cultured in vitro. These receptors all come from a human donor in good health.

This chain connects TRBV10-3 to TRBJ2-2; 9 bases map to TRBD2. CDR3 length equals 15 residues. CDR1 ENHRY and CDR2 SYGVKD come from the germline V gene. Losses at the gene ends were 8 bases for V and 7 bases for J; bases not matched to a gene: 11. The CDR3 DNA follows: TGTGCCATCTCGCGGGAAAGCGGGAGGATCGGGGAGCTGTTTTTT. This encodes CAISRESGRIGELFF.

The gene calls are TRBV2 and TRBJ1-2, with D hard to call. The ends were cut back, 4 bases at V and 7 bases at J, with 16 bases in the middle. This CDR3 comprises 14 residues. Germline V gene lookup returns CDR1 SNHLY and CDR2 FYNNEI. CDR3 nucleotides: TGTGCCAGCAGTGGCAAGGGATATCAATCTGGCTACACCTTC. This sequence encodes CASSGKGYQSGYTF.

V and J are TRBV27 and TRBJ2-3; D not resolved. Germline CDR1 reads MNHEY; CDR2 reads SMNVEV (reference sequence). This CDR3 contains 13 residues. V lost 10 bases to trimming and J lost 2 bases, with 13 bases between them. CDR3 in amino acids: CATKGLLTDTQYF. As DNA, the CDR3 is TGTGCCACAAAAGGGTTACTCACAGATACGCAGTATTTT.

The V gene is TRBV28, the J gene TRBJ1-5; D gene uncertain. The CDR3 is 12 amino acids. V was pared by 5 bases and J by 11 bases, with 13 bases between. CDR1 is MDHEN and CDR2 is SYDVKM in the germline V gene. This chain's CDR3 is CASSAGREAQHF. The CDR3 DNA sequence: TGTGCCAGCAGTGCCGGGAGGGAGGCCCAGCATTTT.

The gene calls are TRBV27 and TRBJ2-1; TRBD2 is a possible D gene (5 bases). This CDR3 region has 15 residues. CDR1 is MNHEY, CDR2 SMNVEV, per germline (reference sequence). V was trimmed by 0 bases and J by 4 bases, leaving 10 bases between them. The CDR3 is CASSLSDREYNEQFF. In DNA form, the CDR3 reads TGTGCCAGCAGTTTATCGGACCGGGAATACAATGAGCAGTTCTTC.

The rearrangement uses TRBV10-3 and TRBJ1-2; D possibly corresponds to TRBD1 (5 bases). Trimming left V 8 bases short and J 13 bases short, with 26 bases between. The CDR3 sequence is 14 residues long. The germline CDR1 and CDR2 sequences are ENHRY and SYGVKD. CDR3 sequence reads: CAIGNRDGGFGVTF. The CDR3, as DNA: TGTGCCATCGGCAACCGGGACGGTGGTTTTGGCGTCACCTTC.

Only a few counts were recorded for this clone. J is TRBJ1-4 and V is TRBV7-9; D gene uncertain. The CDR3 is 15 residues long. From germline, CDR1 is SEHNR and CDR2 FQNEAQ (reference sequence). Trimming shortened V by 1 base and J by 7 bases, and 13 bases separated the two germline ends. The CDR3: CASSLDDLLSEKLFF. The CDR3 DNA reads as TGTGCCAGCAGCTTAGACGATTTACTAAGTGAAAAACTGTTTTTT.

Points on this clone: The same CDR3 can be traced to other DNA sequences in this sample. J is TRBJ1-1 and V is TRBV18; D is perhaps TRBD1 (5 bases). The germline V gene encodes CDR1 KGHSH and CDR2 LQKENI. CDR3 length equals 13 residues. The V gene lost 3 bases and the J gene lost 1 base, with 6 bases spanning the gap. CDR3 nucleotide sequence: TGTGCCAGCTCACCTGGACAGAACACTGAAGCTTTCTTT. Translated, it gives CASSPGQNTEAFF.

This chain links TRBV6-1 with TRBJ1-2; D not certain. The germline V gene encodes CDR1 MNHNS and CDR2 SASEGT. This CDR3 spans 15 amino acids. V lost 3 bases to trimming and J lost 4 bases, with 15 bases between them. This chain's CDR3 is CASSDGRNLGYGYTF. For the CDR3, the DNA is TGTGCCAGCAGTGATGGACGGAACCTTGGCTATGGCTACACCTTC.

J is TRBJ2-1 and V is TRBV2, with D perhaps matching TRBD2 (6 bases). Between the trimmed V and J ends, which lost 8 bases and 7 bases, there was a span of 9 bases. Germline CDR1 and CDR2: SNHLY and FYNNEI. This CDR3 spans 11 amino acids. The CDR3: CASGGGNEQFF. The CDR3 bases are TGTGCCAGCGGTGGGGGGAATGAGCAGTTCTTC.

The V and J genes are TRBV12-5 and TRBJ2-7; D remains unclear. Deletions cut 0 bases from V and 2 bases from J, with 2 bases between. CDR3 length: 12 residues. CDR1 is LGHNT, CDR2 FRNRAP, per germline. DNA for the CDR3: TGTGCTAGTGGTTTGGTAGCCTACGAGCAGTACTTC. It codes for CASGLVAYEQYF.

CDR3 nucleotide sequence: TGTGCCAGCAGCTTAGGCCCCCTACAGAACTATGGCTACACCTTC. Its translation: CASSLGPLQNYGYTF. The chain uses TRBV13 and TRBJ1-2; D not certain. Germline V gives CDR1 PRHDT, CDR2 FYEKMQ (reference sequence). V was trimmed by 0 bases and J by 2 bases, leaving 10 bases between them. The CDR3 has 15 amino acids.

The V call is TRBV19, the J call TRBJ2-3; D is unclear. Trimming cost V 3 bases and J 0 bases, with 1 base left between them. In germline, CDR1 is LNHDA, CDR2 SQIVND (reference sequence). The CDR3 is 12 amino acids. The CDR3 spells CASSISTDTQYF. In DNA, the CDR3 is TGTGCCAGTAGTATTAGCACAGATACGCAGTATTTT.

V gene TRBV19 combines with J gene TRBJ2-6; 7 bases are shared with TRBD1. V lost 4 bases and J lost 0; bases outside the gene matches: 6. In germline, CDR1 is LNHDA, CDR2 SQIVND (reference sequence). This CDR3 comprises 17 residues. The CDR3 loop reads CASSSGQVTSGANVLTF. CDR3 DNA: TGTGCCAGTAGTAGCGGACAGGTCACCTCTGGGGCCAACGTCCTGACTTTC.

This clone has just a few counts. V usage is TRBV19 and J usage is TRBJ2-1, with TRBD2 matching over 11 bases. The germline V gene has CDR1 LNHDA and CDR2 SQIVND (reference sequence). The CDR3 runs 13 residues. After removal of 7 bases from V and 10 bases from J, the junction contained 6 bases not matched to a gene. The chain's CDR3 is CASTPSGRREQFF. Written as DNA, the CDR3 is TGTGCCAGTACTCCTAGCGGGAGGAGAGAGCAGTTCTTC.

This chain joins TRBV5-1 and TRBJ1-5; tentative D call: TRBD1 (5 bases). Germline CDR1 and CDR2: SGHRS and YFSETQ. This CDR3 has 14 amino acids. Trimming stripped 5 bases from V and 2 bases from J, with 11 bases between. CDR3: CASSPEGRNQPQHF. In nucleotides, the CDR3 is TGCGCCAGCAGTCCCGAGGGGCGCAATCAGCCCCAGCATTTT. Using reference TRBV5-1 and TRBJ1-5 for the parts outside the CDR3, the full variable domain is KAGVTQTPRYLIKTRGQQVTLSCSPISGHRSVSWYQQTPGQGLQFLFEYFSETQRNKGNFPGRFSGRQFSNSRSEMNVSTLELGDSALYLCASSPEGRNQPQHFGDGTRLSIL.

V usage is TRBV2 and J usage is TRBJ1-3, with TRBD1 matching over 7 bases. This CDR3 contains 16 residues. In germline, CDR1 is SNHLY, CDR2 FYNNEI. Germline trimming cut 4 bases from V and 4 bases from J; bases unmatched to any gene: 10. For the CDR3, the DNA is TGTGCCAGCAGTGGAGAGGGGGCGCGGGAAGGAAACACCATATATTTT. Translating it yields CASSGEGAREGNTIYF.

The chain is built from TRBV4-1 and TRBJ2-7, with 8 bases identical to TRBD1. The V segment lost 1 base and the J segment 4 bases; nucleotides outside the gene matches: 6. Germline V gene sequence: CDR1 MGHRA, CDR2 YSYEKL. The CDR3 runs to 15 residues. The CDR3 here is CASSQGQGFGYEQYF. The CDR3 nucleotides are TGCGCCAGCAGCCAAGGACAGGGGTTCGGGTACGAGCAGTACTTC.

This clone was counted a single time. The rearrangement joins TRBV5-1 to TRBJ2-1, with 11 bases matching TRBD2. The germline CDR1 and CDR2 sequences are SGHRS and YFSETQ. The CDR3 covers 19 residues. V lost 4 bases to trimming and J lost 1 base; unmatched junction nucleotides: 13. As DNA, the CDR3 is TGCGCCAGCAGCGGGACTAGCGGAGGCGGCATGAGGTCCTACAATGAGCAGTTCTTC. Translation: CASSGTSGGGMRSYNEQFF.

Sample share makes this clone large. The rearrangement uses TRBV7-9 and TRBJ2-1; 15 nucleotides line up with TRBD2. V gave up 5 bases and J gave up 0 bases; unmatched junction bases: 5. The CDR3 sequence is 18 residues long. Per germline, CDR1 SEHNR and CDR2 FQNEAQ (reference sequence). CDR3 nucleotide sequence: TGTGCCAGCAGCATTGGGACTAGCGGGGGGAGCTCCTACAATGAGCAGTTCTTC. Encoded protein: CASSIGTSGGSSYNEQFF.

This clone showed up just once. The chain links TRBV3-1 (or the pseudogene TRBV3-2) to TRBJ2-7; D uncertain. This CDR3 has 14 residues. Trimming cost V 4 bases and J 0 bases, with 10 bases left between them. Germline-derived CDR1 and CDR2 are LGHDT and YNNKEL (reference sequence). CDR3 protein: CASSPSGYSYEQYF. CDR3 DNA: TGTGCCAGCAGCCCCTCCGGGTACTCCTACGAGCAGTACTTC.

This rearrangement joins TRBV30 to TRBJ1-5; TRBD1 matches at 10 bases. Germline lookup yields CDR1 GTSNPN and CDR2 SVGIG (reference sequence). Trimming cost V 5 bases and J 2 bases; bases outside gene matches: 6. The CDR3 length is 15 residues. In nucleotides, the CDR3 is TGTGCCTGGGCCGGGACAGGGGTTGGCAATCAGCCCCAGCATTTT. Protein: CAWAGTGVGNQPQHF.

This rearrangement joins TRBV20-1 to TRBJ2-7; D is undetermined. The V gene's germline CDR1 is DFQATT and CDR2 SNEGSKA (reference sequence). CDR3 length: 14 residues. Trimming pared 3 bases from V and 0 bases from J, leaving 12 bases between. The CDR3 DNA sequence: TGCAGTGCTAGTTCTACCCCCAGCTCCTACGAGCAGTACTTC. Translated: CSASSTPSSYEQYF.

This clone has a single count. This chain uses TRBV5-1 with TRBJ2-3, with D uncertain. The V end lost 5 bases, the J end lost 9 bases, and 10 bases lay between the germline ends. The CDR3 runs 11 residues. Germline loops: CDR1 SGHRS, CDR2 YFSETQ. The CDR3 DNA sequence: TGCGCCAGCAGAGGAGACAAGACGCAGTATTTT. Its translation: CASRGDKTQYF.

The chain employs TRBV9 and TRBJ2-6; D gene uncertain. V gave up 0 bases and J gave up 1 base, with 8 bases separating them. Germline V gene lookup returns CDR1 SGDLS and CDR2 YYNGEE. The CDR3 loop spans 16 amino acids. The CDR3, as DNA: TGTGCCAGCAGCGTAGATATGGTGTCTGGGGCCAACGTCCTGACTTTC. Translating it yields CASSVDMVSGANVLTF. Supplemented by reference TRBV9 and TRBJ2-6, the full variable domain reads DSGVTQTPKHLITATGQRVTLRCSPRSGDLSVYWYQQSLDQGLQFLIQYYNGEERAKGNILERFSAQQFPDLHSELNLSSLELGDSALYFCASSVDMVSGANVLTFGAGSRLTVL.

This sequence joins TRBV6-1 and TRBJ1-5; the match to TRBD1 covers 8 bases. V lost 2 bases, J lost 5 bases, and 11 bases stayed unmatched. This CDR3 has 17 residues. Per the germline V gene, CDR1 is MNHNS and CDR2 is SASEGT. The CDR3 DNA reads TGTGCCAGCAGTGAATGGGCAGGGGGCGCACCTGATCAGCCCCAGCATTTT. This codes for CASSEWAGGAPDQPQHF.

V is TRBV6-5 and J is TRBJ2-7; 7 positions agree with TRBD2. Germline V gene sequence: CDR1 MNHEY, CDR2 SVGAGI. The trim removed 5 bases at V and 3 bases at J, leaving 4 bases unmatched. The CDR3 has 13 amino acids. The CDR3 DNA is TGTGCCAGCAGTCTAGCGGCCGACTACGAGCAGTACTTC. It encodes CASSLAADYEQYF.

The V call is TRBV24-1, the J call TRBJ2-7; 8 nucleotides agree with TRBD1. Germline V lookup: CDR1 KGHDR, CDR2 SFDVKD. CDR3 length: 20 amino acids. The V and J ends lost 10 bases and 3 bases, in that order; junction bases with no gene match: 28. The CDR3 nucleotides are TGTGCCACTCCACCCCCGGGACAGGAGGTCATCCTGAGGGACGGCTACGAGCAGTACTTC. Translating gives CATPPPGQEVILRDGYEQYF.

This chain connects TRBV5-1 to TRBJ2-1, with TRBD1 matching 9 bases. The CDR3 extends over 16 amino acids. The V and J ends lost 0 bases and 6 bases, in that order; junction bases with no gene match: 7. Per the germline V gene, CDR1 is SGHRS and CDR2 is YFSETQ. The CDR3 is CASSLVGTGIFNEQFF. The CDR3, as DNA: TGCGCCAGCAGCTTGGTGGGGACAGGGATTTTCAATGAGCAGTTCTTC.

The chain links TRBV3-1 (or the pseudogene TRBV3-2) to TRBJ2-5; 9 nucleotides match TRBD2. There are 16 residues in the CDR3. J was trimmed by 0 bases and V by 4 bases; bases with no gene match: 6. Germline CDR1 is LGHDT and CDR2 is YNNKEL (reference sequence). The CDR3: CASSRRWTSDQETQYF. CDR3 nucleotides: TGTGCCAGCAGCCGGCGGTGGACTAGCGACCAAGAGACCCAGTACTTC.